The clone carrying this T cell receptor beta chain was counted only a few times. Its cognate antigen is unknown. These data originate in a study of T-cell reconstitution after alpha-beta-depleted transplantation in children. Germline V gene sequence: CDR1 SGHTA, CDR2 FQGNSA. J was trimmed by 8 bases and V by 0 bases; bases with no gene match: 3. The CDR3 extends over 13 amino acids. General observations from the study: As was reported, about two months after transplant, alpha-beta T cells came from several hundred expanded graft clones. T-cell numbers and diversity, one year after transplant, stemmed largely from T cells that were newly produced. Some patients' high day-60 TCRbeta diversity was traced to surviving recipient T cells and thymic progenitors.

The library targeted TCRbeta and was prepared with unique molecular identifiers. TCRdb re-analysed the PCR reads in MiXCR, keeping a single row per CDR3 protein. The table has 250,000 to 350,000 distinct CDR3 sequences, around 25% seen once. The source of this sequence is a male patient aged 10-17 years who had a stem cell transplant for acute lymphoblastic leukemia, so the T cells may come from the graft donor. The chain has TRBV7-2 and TRBJ1-2; 7 bases fit TRBD1. Sequencing used PBMCs, mostly from graft donor cells, obtained 180 days after TCRalphabeta/CD19-depleted stem cell transplant. CDR3 region: CASSLATGKGYTF. CDR3 sequence (DNA): TGTGCCAGCAGCTTAGCGACAGGGAAAGGCTACACCTTC.